The next 3 T cell receptor beta chains were all read from a single sample in a study of shared clonotypes between healthy human individuals. Here immunoSEQ multiplex PCR was the method, and the copy in TCRdb shows in-frame clones only, minus some. Of 1.5 million to 2.5 million clones in the sample, 85% to 95% are singletons; the top ten hold 1% to 1.5%. CD45RO-negative, CCR7-positively selected cells formed the naive CD8 fraction, excluding terminally differentiated effector memory CD45RA+ cells. The specimen sequenced was naive CD8+ T cells sorted from blood. Receptors originate from a man aged 18 to 29 in good health.

This clone appeared once. The same CDR3 also results from other DNA sequences found in this sample. This chain's CDR3 is CASSYGAGTGELFF. CDR3 sequence (DNA): TGTGCCAGCAGTTACGGGGCAGGCACCGGGGAGCTGTTTTTT. The V call is TRBV6-5, the J call TRBJ2-2; TRBD1 might be the D (5 bases). Trimming removed 2 bases from V and 4 bases from J, with 8 bases in between. The CDR3 contains 14 residues. Germline V lookup: CDR1 MNHEY, CDR2 SVGAGI.

This clone is a singleton in its sample. The chain combines TRBV6-5 with TRBJ1-1, with a weak D call TRBD1 (6 bases). Germline-derived CDR1 and CDR2 are MNHEY and SVGAGI. Between the trimmed V and J ends, which lost 0 bases and 4 bases, there was a span of 9 bases. The CDR3 consists of 14 residues. The CDR3 coding sequence is TGTGCCAGCAGTTACTCCCGCAGGGGCACTGAAGCTTTCTTT. Protein sequence: CASSYSRRGTEAFF.

The V gene is TRBV5-4, the J gene TRBJ1-2; 12 bases map to TRBD1. Germline trimming cut 5 bases from V and 4 bases from J; bases unmatched to any gene: 6. Germline V gene lookup returns CDR1 SGHNT and CDR2 YYREEE (reference sequence). The CDR3 extends over 15 amino acids. CDR3 sequence: CASSGTGGLVYGYTF. The DNA for the CDR3 is TGTGCCAGCAGTGGGACAGGGGGCCTCGTCTATGGCTACACCTTC. The full variable domain, with the rest looked up from reference TRBV5-4 and TRBJ1-2, is ETGVTQSPTHLIKTRGQQVTLRCSSQSGHNTVSWYQQALGQGPQFIFQYYREEENGRGNFPPRFSGLQFPNYSSELNVNALELDDSALYLCASSGTGGLVYGYTFGSGTRLTVV.